Presented here are 15 T cell receptor beta chains from one specimen sequenced in a study of CD8+ T cells in alopecia areata. Treatment noted: oral pan-JAK inhibitor, 5-10 mg twice daily. RNA was extracted and reverse transcribed into cDNA as the sequencing template. Method: immunoSEQ multiplex PCR; TCRdb's copy keeps in-frame clones and lacks some. This sample has about 64,000 clones; more than 45% occur once, and the top ten carry over 20%. The sample consisted of CD8+ T cells sorted from blood, taken around week 36, from a patient treated with tofacitinib. The receptors stem from a human donor with alopecia areata.

This clone was seen a handful of times. V is TRBV29-1 and J is TRBJ2-3; a possible D gene is TRBD1 (5 bases). Trimming took 5 bases from V and 5 from J, leaving 14 bases between them. CDR1 is SQVTM, CDR2 ANQGSEA, per germline. The CDR3 totals 13 residues. The CDR3 nucleotides read TGCAGCGTTACAGGAGAACGACGAGATACGCAGTATTTT. It specifies CSVTGERRDTQYF.

This clone was seen a handful of times. The junction and the germline gene differ at one end; a read error may be behind it. The V gene is TRBV29-1, the J gene TRBJ1-2; TRBD1 agrees at 10 bases. Germline V CDR1 and CDR2: SQVTM, ANQGSEA. There are 11 residues in the CDR3. In DNA form, the CDR3 reads TGCAGCGTTGCCGGACAGGGGGTGGAGAGCTTC. Its translation is CSVAGQGVESF. Variable domain in full (rest from reference TRBV29-1 and TRBJ1-2): SAVISQKPSRDICQRGTSLTIQCQVDSQVTMMFWYRQQPGQSLTLIATANQGSEATYESGFVIDKFPISRPNLTFSTLTVSNMSPEDSSIYLCSVAGQGVESFGSGTRLTVV.

A few counts support this clone. V gene TRBV29-1 combines with J gene TRBJ2-1; 9 nucleotides align to TRBD1. Trimming removed 6 bases from V and 4 bases from J; junction bases left unmatched: 4. CDR1 SQVTM and CDR2 ANQGSEA come from the germline V gene. The CDR3 consists of 13 residues. Written as DNA, the CDR3 is TGCAGCGTACAGGGGGCTAGTTACAATGAGCAGTTCTTC. Encoded protein: CSVQGASYNEQFF.

This chain joins TRBV5-1 and TRBJ2-7; D might be TRBD2 (5 bases). CDR3 length equals 13 residues. Trimming shortened V by 5 bases and J by 3 bases, and 12 bases separated the two germline ends. Germline assignment: CDR1 SGHRS and CDR2 YFSETQ. CDR3 residues: CASRTGINYEQYF. The CDR3 DNA reads TGCGCCAGCAGGACGGGGATAAACTACGAGCAGTACTTC. Filled out from reference TRBV5-1 and TRBJ2-7, the complete variable domain reads KAGVTQTPRYLIKTRGQQVTLSCSPISGHRSVSWYQQTPGQGLQFLFEYFSETQRNKGNFPGRFSGRQFSNSRSEMNVSTLELGDSALYLCASRTGINYEQYFGPGTRLTVT.

The rearrangement links TRBV4-1 to TRBJ1-2; no definite D call. This CDR3 contains 15 residues. Germline CDR1 is MGHRA and CDR2 is YSYEKL. V dropped 3 bases and J dropped 6 bases, with 17 bases sitting between them. The CDR3 DNA reads as TGCGCCAGCAGCCACCCCGACGGAGCTGCAGATGGCTACACCTTC. Translated: CASSHPDGAADGYTF.

The J gene is TRBJ2-5, the V gene TRBV14; D is unresolved. The CDR3 loop spans 13 amino acids. Germline-derived CDR1 and CDR2 are SGHDN and FVKESK. V was clipped by 2 bases and J by 4 bases, with 8 bases between them. The CDR3 protein is CASSQWASETQYF. CDR3 bases: TGTGCCAGCAGCCAATGGGCTTCAGAGACCCAGTACTTC.

This clone was observed a handful of times. The chain links TRBV9 to TRBJ2-5; tentative D call: TRBD2 (5 bases). CDR3 length: 12 amino acids. V lost 5 bases and J 5 bases, leaving 10 bases between the germline ends. Per the germline V gene, CDR1 is SGDLS and CDR2 is YYNGEE. The CDR3 loop is CASRGLGETQYF. DNA of the CDR3: TGTGCCAGCAGAGGACTCGGGGAGACCCAGTACTTC.

The genes are TRBV15 and TRBJ2-3; the match to TRBD2 covers 10 bases. J was trimmed by 0 bases and V by 4 bases; bases with no gene match: 4. The germline gives CDR1 LNHNV, CDR2 YYDKDF (reference sequence). This CDR3 comprises 16 residues. CDR3 sequence: CATSTGLASSTDTQYF. As DNA, the CDR3 is TGTGCCACCAGCACGGGACTAGCGAGCAGCACAGATACGCAGTATTTT. The full variable domain, rest sourced from reference TRBV15 and TRBJ2-3, is DAMVIQNPRYQVTQFGKPVTLSCSQTLNHNVMYWYQQKSSQAPKLLFHYYDKDFNNEADTPDNFQSRRPNTSFCFLDIRSPGLGDTAMYLCATSTGLASSTDTQYFGPGTRLTVL.

This clone came up a few times. The genes are TRBV9 and TRBJ2-2; 7 bases line up with TRBD2. The CDR3 covers 17 residues. CDR1 SGDLS and CDR2 YYNGEE come from the germline V gene. With V trimmed by 1 base and J by 0 bases, 6 bases remained unmatched. CDR3 amino acids: CASSVRREGANTGELFF. CDR3 in DNA: TGTGCCAGCAGCGTAAGGAGGGAGGGCGCGAACACCGGGGAGCTGTTTTTT.

The V gene is TRBV7-9, the J gene TRBJ2-4; D gene ambiguous. Germline assignment: CDR1 SEHNR and CDR2 FQNEAQ (reference sequence). V lost 4 bases and J lost 8, with 12 bases in between. The CDR3 sequence is 13 residues long. The CDR3 region has the DNA TGTGCCAGCAGCTCCCCCAATACCGACATTCAGTACTTC. It specifies CASSSPNTDIQYF.

The sample holds one count of this clone. The rearrangement joins TRBV4-3 to TRBJ2-7; possibly TRBD1 for D (5 bases). Germline loops: CDR1 LGHNA, CDR2 YSLEER. The germline V and J ends were trimmed by 3 bases and 6 bases, with 15 bases remaining between them. The CDR3 totals 14 residues. CDR3 sequence reads: CASSQGAGMGEQYF. The CDR3, as DNA: TGCGCCAGCAGCCAGGGTGCAGGGATGGGCGAGCAGTACTTC.

The chain carries TRBV7-9 and TRBJ1-1, with TRBD1 matching over 11 bases. The CDR3 extends over 18 amino acids. From germline, CDR1 is SEHNR and CDR2 FQNEAQ (reference sequence). The ends lost 5 bases at V and 3 bases at J; junction bases unmatched: 14. CDR3 bases: TGTGCCAGCAGCCTTTCCGGGACAGGGGGAGTAGGGGACACTGAAGCTTTCTTT. This sequence encodes CASSLSGTGGVGDTEAFF.

There are a few counts of this clone. The chain uses TRBV5-5 and TRBJ2-7; tentative D call: TRBD2 (6 bases). The V gene lost 4 bases and the J gene lost 0 bases, with 17 bases spanning the gap. Germline loops: CDR1 SGHKS, CDR2 YYEKEE (reference sequence). CDR3 length equals 16 residues. In nucleotides, the CDR3 is TGTGCCAGCAGCCAAGATTCGACTAGTCCCTCCTACGAGCAGTACTTC. This encodes CASSQDSTSPSYEQYF.

The V gene is TRBV12-5, the J gene TRBJ2-5; maybe TRBD2 (6 bases). CDR3 length: 14 residues. Germline V gene data show CDR1 as LGHNT and CDR2 as FRNRAP. V was cut by 7 bases and J by 3 bases, with 15 bases left in between. This chain's CDR3 is CASAVAEIKETQYF. The DNA of the CDR3 is TGTGCTAGTGCCGTAGCGGAGATTAAAGAGACCCAGTACTTC.

The J gene is TRBJ2-7, the V gene TRBV4-3, with 7 nucleotides matching TRBD2. The CDR3 is made up of 15 amino acids. V dropped 4 bases and J dropped 0; count of bases not matched to a gene: 6. The V gene's germline CDR1 is LGHNA and CDR2 YSLEER. CDR3 bases: TGCGCCAGCAGCCTTATAGCGGGTAGCTCCTACGAGCAGTACTTC. It codes for CASSLIAGSSYEQYF.